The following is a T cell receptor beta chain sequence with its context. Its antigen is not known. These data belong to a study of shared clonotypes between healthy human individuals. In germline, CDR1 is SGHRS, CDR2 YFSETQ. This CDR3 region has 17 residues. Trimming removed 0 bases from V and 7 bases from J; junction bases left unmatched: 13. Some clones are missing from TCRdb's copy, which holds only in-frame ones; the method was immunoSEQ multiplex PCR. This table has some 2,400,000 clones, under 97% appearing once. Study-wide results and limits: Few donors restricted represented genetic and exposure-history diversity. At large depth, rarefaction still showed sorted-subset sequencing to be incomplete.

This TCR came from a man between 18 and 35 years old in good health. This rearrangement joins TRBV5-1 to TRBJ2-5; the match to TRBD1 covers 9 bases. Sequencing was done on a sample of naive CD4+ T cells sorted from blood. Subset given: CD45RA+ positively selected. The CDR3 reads CASSLESGQGGRGTQYF. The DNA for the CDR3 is TGCGCCAGCAGCTTGGAATCGGGACAGGGAGGGCGCGGGACCCAGTACTTC. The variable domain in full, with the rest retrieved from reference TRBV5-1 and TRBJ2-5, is KAGVTQTPRYLIKTRGQQVTLSCSPISGHRSVSWYQQTPGQGLQFLFEYFSETQRNKGNFPGRFSGRQFSNSRSEMNVSTLELGDSALYLCASSLESGQGGRGTQYFGPGTRLLVL.